These 3 T cell receptor beta chains share one sample of origin, sequenced in a study of T cell repertoires in cytomegalovirus infection. TCRdb used MiXCR to reprocess the reads, holding one entry per CDR3 protein. The table records some 700,000 distinct CDR3 sequences, under 40% of them present only once. The specimen was PBMCs. The receptors originated from a human donor in good health (CMV status not recorded). Some clones in this sample may be carry-over from other donors' samples.

The chain is built from TRBV7-9 and TRBJ2-7, with a weak D call TRBD2 (6 bases). The CDR3 consists of 15 residues. CDR1 is SEHNR and CDR2 is FQNEAQ in the germline V gene (reference sequence). V gave up 4 bases and J gave up 5 bases, with 18 bases separating them. CDR3 in amino acids: CASSSTPGALNEQYF. The CDR3 DNA sequence: TGTGCCAGCAGCTCTACCCCGGGAGCTTTAAACGAGCAGTACTTC.

At least ten counts were recorded for this clonotype. The V and J genes are TRBV7-6 and TRBJ2-5; D not resolved. The ends were cut back, 5 bases at V and 4 bases at J, with 11 bases in the middle. Germline V lookup: CDR1 SGHVS, CDR2 FNYEAQ. The CDR3 runs to 13 residues. For the CDR3, the DNA is TGTGCCAGCAGCCCAAGGGCAGGAGAGACCCAGTACTTC. Residues: CASSPRAGETQYF.

CDR3 nucleotide sequence: TGCGCCAGCAGCTCTTGGACAGGGGAAAGGGTTGAAGCTTTCTTT. Translating it yields CASSSWTGERVEAFF. This chain joins TRBV5-1 and TRBJ1-1; TRBD1 aligns across 9 bases. CDR1 and CDR2 (germline): SGHRS, YFSETQ. The CDR3 loop spans 15 amino acids. The junction had 10 bases not matched to a gene; V was cut back by 3 bases and J by 7 bases.